The 3 T cell receptor beta chains listed next were all sequenced from one sample in a study of graft-versus-host responses after intestinal transplantation. This table comes from immunoSEQ multiplex PCR, and its TCRdb copy is limited to in-frame clones, with some not included. The sample consists of around 70,000 clones, more than 70% of them appearing once. Their recognized antigens are unknown. The sample consisted of unstimulated CD8+ T cells sorted from spleen or lymph node cells, taken before intestinal transplant. Source of these receptors: a human donor who received an intestinal transplant.

V is TRBV27 and J is TRBJ1-2; the D gene is possibly TRBD1 (5 bases). This CDR3 is 17 amino acids long. The V and J ends lost 4 bases and 5 bases respectively, with 23 bases between them. Germline V gene sequence: CDR1 MNHEY, CDR2 SMNVEV (reference sequence). The CDR3 sequence is CASSYYAGREGLYGYTF. The CDR3, as DNA: TGTGCCAGCAGTTATTACGCGGGCAGGGAGGGACTATATGGCTACACCTTC.

The V gene is TRBV4-1, the J gene TRBJ2-7, with 7 bases aligning to TRBD1. Trimming removed 2 bases from V and 3 bases from J; junction bases left unmatched: 28. The CDR3 is 22 amino acids. Per the germline V gene, CDR1 is MGHRA and CDR2 is YSYEKL. CDR3 region: CASSQHPVTRKIGTARSYEQYF. DNA for the CDR3: TGCGCCAGCAGCCAACACCCAGTCACACGAAAAATCGGGACAGCCCGAAGCTACGAGCAGTACTTC.

The V and J genes are TRBV7-9 and TRBJ2-5; TRBD2 matches at 11 bases. This CDR3 comprises 19 residues. Per germline, CDR1 SEHNR and CDR2 FQNEAQ (reference sequence). The V gene end was trimmed by 6 bases and the J gene end by 2 bases; junction bases not matched to a gene: 17. The CDR3 reads CASSYTITSGGPEQETQYF. CDR3 DNA sequence: TGTGCCAGCAGTTATACCATAACTAGCGGGGGACCCGAACAAGAGACCCAGTACTTC.